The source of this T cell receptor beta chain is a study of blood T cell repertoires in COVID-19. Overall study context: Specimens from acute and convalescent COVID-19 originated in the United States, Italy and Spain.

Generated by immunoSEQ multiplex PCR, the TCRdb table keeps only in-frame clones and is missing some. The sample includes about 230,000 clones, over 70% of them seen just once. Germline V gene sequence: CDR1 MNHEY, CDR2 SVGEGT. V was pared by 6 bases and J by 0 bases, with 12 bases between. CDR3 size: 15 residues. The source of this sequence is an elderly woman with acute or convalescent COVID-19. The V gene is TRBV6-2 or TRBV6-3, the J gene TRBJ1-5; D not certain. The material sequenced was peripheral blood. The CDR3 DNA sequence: TGTGCCAGCAGCGCTCAGGATTTTAGCAATCAGCCCCAGCATTTT. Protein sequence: CASSAQDFSNQPQHF.